A single sample is the source of the 20 T cell receptor beta chains below, sequenced in a study of PD-L1 blockade in urothelial cancer. This table comes from immunoSEQ multiplex PCR, and its TCRdb copy is limited to in-frame clones, with some not included. The sample consists of roughly 95,000 clones, roughly 91% of them appearing once. The time point denotes: pretreatment peripheral blood. The specimen was PBMCs, collected around atezolizumab (anti-PD-L1) treatment. The origin of the receptors is a man in his 60s with urothelial cancer.

The chain combines TRBV7-2 with TRBJ2-2; weak D call: TRBD1 (5 bases). Germline V lookup: CDR1 SGHTA, CDR2 FQGNSA. The CDR3 sequence is 15 residues long. The V gene lost 0 bases and the J gene lost 3 bases, with 8 bases spanning the gap. For the CDR3, the DNA is TGTGCCAGCAGCTTAGCGCTAGGGGACACCGGGGAGCTGTTTTTT. Protein product: CASSLALGDTGELFF.

The chain combines TRBV15 with TRBJ2-7; weak D call: TRBD2 (6 bases). V lost 0 bases to trimming and J lost 7 bases, with 16 bases between them. The germline V gene has CDR1 LNHNV and CDR2 YYDKDF (reference sequence). There are 15 residues in the CDR3. This chain's CDR3 is CATSRDRGTSGEQYF. The CDR3 DNA reads as TGTGCCACCAGCAGAGATCGCGGGACCTCGGGGGAGCAGTACTTC.

V and J are TRBV28 and TRBJ1-2; 9 positions agree with TRBD1. The germline gives CDR1 MDHEN, CDR2 SYDVKM. The CDR3 length is 15 residues. The V segment lost 2 bases and the J segment 5 bases; nucleotides outside the gene matches: 6. CDR3 bases: TGTGCCAGCAGTTTACCACCGACAGGGGGGTATGGCTACACCTTC. Amino acid sequence: CASSLPPTGGYGYTF.

The J gene is TRBJ2-7, the V gene TRBV25-1; 9 nucleotides align to TRBD1. CDR3 length: 15 amino acids. Germline V gene sequence: CDR1 MGHDK, CDR2 SYGVNS. V dropped 3 bases and J dropped 7; count of bases not matched to a gene: 10. CDR3 bases: TGTGCCAGCAGTGATCTTAGGACAGGGGCTGGGGAGCAGTACTTC. Translated, it gives CASSDLRTGAGEQYF.

The V call is TRBV6-1, the J call TRBJ1-2; 7 nucleotides agree with TRBD1. Trimming took 7 bases from V and 2 from J; bases not matched to a gene: 1. Looked up from germline, CDR1 is MNHNS and CDR2 is SASEGT. This CDR3 is 12 amino acids long. The CDR3 loop is CASKTGNYGYTF. The CDR3 coding sequence is TGTGCCAGCAAGACAGGGAACTATGGCTACACCTTC.

This clone was detected only once. The chain uses TRBV11-3 and TRBJ1-6; 7 positions agree with TRBD1. V trimming: 6 bases; J trimming: 7 bases; junction bases outside the gene matches: 9. The CDR3 extends over 15 amino acids. CDR1 SGHNT and CDR2 YENEEA come from the germline V gene. CDR3 loop: CASSRLGQYNSPLHF. The CDR3 bases are TGTGCCAGCAGTCGACTGGGACAGTACAATTCACCCCTCCACTTT.

This clone showed up just once. J is TRBJ1-2 and V is TRBV5-4; D unclear. Germline loops: CDR1 SGHNT, CDR2 YYREEE (reference sequence). The CDR3 runs to 12 residues. V dropped 0 bases and J dropped 4 bases, with 4 bases sitting between them. Here the CDR3 reads CASSLDSYGYTF. The CDR3 DNA reads TGTGCCAGCAGCTTGGACAGCTATGGCTACACCTTC.

The V and J genes are TRBV7-9 and TRBJ1-6; D remains ambiguous. V dropped 4 bases and J dropped 4 bases, with 11 bases sitting between them. The CDR3 runs 15 residues. CDR1 is SEHNR, CDR2 FQNEAQ, per germline (reference sequence). CDR3 sequence: CASSSTTGYNSPLHF. The CDR3 DNA is TGTGCCAGCAGCTCCACGACTGGGTATAATTCACCCCTCCACTTT.

This clone was counted a single time. This chain connects TRBV5-4 to TRBJ2-7; D call uncertain. There are 11 residues in the CDR3. V lost 1 base, J lost 7 bases, and 6 bases lay in between. Germline CDR1 SGHNT, CDR2 YYREEE (reference sequence). The CDR3 coding sequence is TGTGCCAGCAGCTTGAATGCGGAGCAGTACTTC. Encoded protein: CASSLNAEQYF.

The rearrangement uses TRBV5-1 and TRBJ1-4, with TRBD1 identical over 10 bases. In germline, CDR1 is SGHRS, CDR2 YFSETQ. CDR3 length equals 15 residues. V lost 4 bases and J lost 8; bases outside the gene matches: 8. The CDR3 spells CASSAGTGEGEKLFF. CDR3 coding DNA: TGCGCCAGCAGCGCAGGGACAGGGGAAGGCGAAAAACTGTTTTTT. Together with reference TRBV5-1 and TRBJ1-4, the CDR3 gives the full variable domain: KAGVTQTPRYLIKTRGQQVTLSCSPISGHRSVSWYQQTPGQGLQFLFEYFSETQRNKGNFPGRFSGRQFSNSRSEMNVSTLELGDSALYLCASSAGTGEGEKLFFGSGTQLSVL.

The rearrangement uses TRBV28 and TRBJ2-7, with 7 bases fitting TRBD2. CDR3 size: 15 residues. The germline V gene has CDR1 MDHEN and CDR2 SYDVKM. V dropped 2 bases and J dropped 3; count of bases not matched to a gene: 7. The CDR3 protein is CASSLAGVNGYEQYF. DNA of the CDR3: TGTGCCAGCAGTTTAGCGGGAGTTAATGGCTACGAGCAGTACTTC. The whole variable domain, remainder taken from reference TRBV28 and TRBJ2-7, is DVKVTQSSRYLVKRTGEKVFLECVQDMDHENMFWYRQDPGLGLRLIYFSYDVKMKEKGDIPEGYSVSREKKERFSLILESASTNQTSMYLCASSLAGVNGYEQYFGPGTRLTVT.

The chain carries TRBV7-2 and TRBJ1-5; D may be TRBD1 (5 bases). Per germline, CDR1 SGHTA and CDR2 FQGNSA. Between the trimmed V and J ends, which lost 5 bases and 5 bases, there was a span of 16 bases. This CDR3 spans 15 amino acids. The DNA for the CDR3 is TGTGCCAGCAGCCAGTCCCGGGGGGACCATCAGCCCCAGCATTTT. This translates into CASSQSRGDHQPQHF.

This sequence joins TRBV27 and TRBJ1-1; no firm D call. V was pared by 2 bases and J by 4 bases, with 14 bases between. This CDR3 is built from 15 residues. Germline CDR1 reads MNHEY; CDR2 reads SMNVEV (reference sequence). In DNA, the CDR3 is TGTGCCAGCAGTTTAGAAGGGTGGGGAGGCACTGAAGCTTTCTTT. As protein: CASSLEGWGGTEAFF.

In its sample, this clone was seen once. The gene calls are TRBV11-1 and TRBJ2-1, with D perhaps matching TRBD2 (6 bases). With 7 bases removed from V and 7 bases from J, the gap between germline ends came to 17 bases. This CDR3 is built from 14 residues. Germline CDR1 SGHAT, CDR2 FQDESV (reference sequence). Here the CDR3 reads CASNGGTPWNEQFF. Here the CDR3 DNA reads TGTGCCAGCAACGGCGGGACGCCCTGGAATGAGCAGTTCTTC.

The gene calls are TRBV29-1 and TRBJ2-1; weak D call: TRBD2 (5 bases). CDR3 length: 15 residues. Looked up from germline, CDR1 is SQVTM and CDR2 is ANQGSEA. Between the trimmed V and J ends, which lost 0 bases and 7 bases, there was a span of 16 bases. The CDR3 sequence is CSVEDSRPGRNEQFF. CDR3 nucleotide sequence: TGCAGCGTTGAAGATTCCCGACCGGGAAGGAATGAGCAGTTCTTC.

The V gene is TRBV5-6, the J gene TRBJ2-3, with TRBD1 matching over 9 bases. Trimming removed 0 bases from V and 4 bases from J; junction bases left unmatched: 6. The CDR3 is 16 residues long. The germline gives CDR1 SGHDT, CDR2 YYEEEE. CDR3: CASSLEGTGLADTQYF. As DNA, the CDR3 is TGTGCCAGCAGCTTGGAAGGGACAGGGCTCGCAGATACGCAGTATTTT.

This chain joins TRBV4-2 and TRBJ2-7, with 7 positions matching TRBD2. The V segment lost 4 bases and the J segment 0 bases; nucleotides outside the gene matches: 3. Germline V gives CDR1 LGHNA, CDR2 YNFKEQ. The CDR3 runs to 14 residues. CDR3 protein: CASSLGLGSYEQYF. CDR3 nucleotides: TGTGCCAGCAGCCTTGGACTAGGCTCCTACGAGCAGTACTTC.

The gene calls are TRBV4-2 and TRBJ2-3; maybe TRBD2 (6 bases). V was cut by 4 bases and J by 0 bases, with 14 bases left in between. Germline assignment: CDR1 LGHNA and CDR2 YNFKEQ. The CDR3 sequence is 16 residues long. The CDR3 sequence is CASSRGGLISTDTQYF. As DNA, the CDR3 is TGTGCCAGCAGCCGGGGAGGACTCATAAGCACAGATACGCAGTATTTT.

V gene TRBV28 combines with J gene TRBJ2-7; a weak D match, TRBD2 (5 bases). Germline CDR1 MDHEN, CDR2 SYDVKM. V lost 2 bases, J lost 2 bases, and 13 bases lay in between. The CDR3 is 15 residues long. CDR3 coding DNA: TGTGCCAGCAGTTTAGGCTTGAGGGTCCCCTACGAGCAGTACTTC. Protein product: CASSLGLRVPYEQYF.

By sample fraction, this clone is medium-sized. This CDR3 is CASRGFSGVGSYNEQFF. In DNA form, the CDR3 reads TGTGCCAGTAGAGGCTTTAGCGGGGTGGGTTCCTACAATGAGCAGTTCTTC. The J gene is TRBJ2-1, the V gene TRBV19, with 8 bases identical to TRBD2. Germline CDR1 LNHDA, CDR2 SQIVND (reference sequence). V dropped 6 bases and J dropped 1; count of bases not matched to a gene: 11. The CDR3 is 17 residues long. Based on the CDR3 plus reference TRBV19 and TRBJ2-1, the full variable domain is DGGITQSPKYLFRKEGQNVTLSCEQNLNHDAMYWYRQDPGQGLRLIYYSQIVNDFQKGDIAEGYSVSREKKESFPLTVTSAQKNPTAFYLCASRGFSGVGSYNEQFFGPGTRLTVL.